The text below deals with one TCR beta chain. Its antigen remains unidentified. The sample comes from a study of T cells in Graves' hyperthyroidism and ophthalmopathy. The CDR3 regions of TCR beta were amplified from RNA transcripts. First-round RT-PCR of the TCR CDR3 relied on the HTBI primer set. TCRdb recomputed calls from the multiplex PCR reads with MiXCR, one row per CDR3 protein. The table shows about 560,000 distinct CDR3 sequences, with around 17% occurring only once. Trimming took off 1 base at V and 7 bases at J, with 7 bases between the two ends. The CDR3 consists of 13 residues. Germline CDR1 is MNHEY and CDR2 is SMNVEV (reference sequence). A roughly 10 ml volume of fresh peripheral blood provided the PBMCs. Whole-study results and caveats: Most thyroid clonotypes expanded above 0.001 appeared in blood too.

This receptor was identified in a woman between 18 and 29 years old with Graves' hyperthyroidism. The sample taken for sequencing was blood. The V and J genes are TRBV27 and TRBJ2-2; a possible D gene is TRBD2 (6 bases). CDR3 protein: CASSLWEDGELFF. The CDR3 DNA reads as TGTGCCAGCAGTTTATGGGAGGACGGGGAGCTGTTTTTT.